This is a list of T cell receptor beta chains from one sample in a study of blood T cell repertoires in COVID-19. Some clones are missing from TCRdb's copy, which holds only in-frame ones; the method was immunoSEQ multiplex PCR. The sample lists tens of thousands of clones, roughly four fifths occurring once. Sequenced: peripheral blood. The receptor source for this set is a man in his sixties with COVID-19, enrolled during active disease. CDR3s include the opening cysteine and the closing phenylalanine or tryptophan. Clone size, where shown, is once, few, many, or a class for clones that have expanded.

clone_size j_call v_call cdr3_aa
. TRBJ2-7 TRBV11-3 CASSLGGQGLYEQYF
. TRBJ1-1 TRBV11-3 CASSARGGTLNTEAFF
few TRBJ1-4 TRBV7-9 CASSLQGWGSSEKLFF
. TRBJ2-7 TRBV4-3 CASSQELVYEQYF
medium-sized TRBJ2-3 TRBV5-5 CASSLGGGGRALPGYF
. TRBJ1-2 TRBV29-1 CSVPGQGRDGYTF
once TRBJ1-5 TRBV5-8 CASSHRLTGPGQPQHF
. TRBJ2-7 TRBV6-5 CASSDRGRPYEQYF
. TRBJ2-7 TRBV19 CASSIGSGSSYEQYF
. TRBJ1-3 TRBV11-3 CASSGRDKLSGNTIYF
. TRBJ2-7 TRBV11-2 CASSLVVDGDKQYF
. TRBJ2-7 TRBV10-3 CAISPSGDRDEQYF
. TRBJ2-5 TRBV7-9 CASSLILAGGFQETQYF
few TRBJ1-1 TRBV20-1 CSAIGGTEAFF
. TRBJ1-1 TRBV29-1 CSGAGQMNTEAFF
. TRBJ1-1 TRBV5-4 CASSPADRLTEAFF
. TRBJ2-3 TRBV5-6 CASSRLLLEGGSTDTQYF
. TRBJ2-1 TRBV7-9 CASSHPGTTLSYNEQFF
. TRBJ1-6 TRBV2 CASRGTGLSNSPLHF
. TRBJ2-3 TRBV5-1 CASSLGGGASTDTQYF
. TRBJ2-2 TRBV7-3 CASSSPSGGNTGELFF
. TRBJ2-7 TRBV12-5 CASGLPGREAPGEVEQYF
once TRBJ2-7 TRBV6-1 CASSEAPGSYYEQYF
. TRBJ2-3 TRBV11-2 CASSLRLAGGRYDTQYF
. TRBJ1-1 TRBV10-3 CAISERDRDTEAFF
once TRBJ2-3 TRBV5-4 CASRPRGQGTDTQYF
. TRBJ2-1 TRBV18 CASSPDRGYNEQFF
. TRBJ1-3 TRBV6-5 CASKEGPYSGNTIYF
. TRBJ1-5 TRBV4-2 CASSQGQGANQPQHF
. TRBJ2-7 TRBV5-4 CASSLGRSREQYF